The next 15 T cell receptor beta chains were all read from a single sample in a study of blood T cell repertoires in COVID-19. Produced via immunoSEQ multiplex PCR; TCRdb's table is partial and in-frame only. The table records around 110,000 clones, about nine tenths of them present only once. The material sequenced was peripheral blood. All receptors come from a human donor with active COVID-19. The donor label of this sample is uncertain.

This sequence joins TRBV6-5 and TRBJ2-2, with D perhaps matching TRBD1 (6 bases). The CDR3 spans 15 residues. V lost 2 bases and J 0 bases, leaving 7 bases between the germline ends. CDR1 MNHEY and CDR2 SVGAGI come from the germline V gene. CDR3 nucleotides: TGTGCCAGCAGTTACGAGGGGGCGAACACCGGGGAGCTGTTTTTT. Encoded protein: CASSYEGANTGELFF.

The genes are TRBV18 and TRBJ1-4; the D gene is possibly TRBD1 (5 bases). The CDR3 covers 15 residues. The V and J ends lost 6 bases and 3 bases respectively, with 14 bases between them. Germline CDR1 and CDR2: KGHSH and LQKENI. The CDR3 DNA follows: TGTGCCAGCTCGCCTCAGGGAACCCCTAATGAAAAACTGTTTTTT. Encoded protein: CASSPQGTPNEKLFF.

V usage is TRBV10-3 and J usage is TRBJ2-3; 8 bases are a match to TRBD2. The V and J ends lost 8 bases and 6 bases, in that order; junction bases with no gene match: 7. The germline V gene has CDR1 ENHRY and CDR2 SYGVKD. The CDR3 sequence is 13 residues long. CDR3 in amino acids: CAIASGGPDTQYF. Here the CDR3 DNA reads TGTGCCATCGCGTCGGGGGGGCCTGATACGCAGTATTTT.

The J gene is TRBJ1-2, the V gene TRBV5-6, with 10 bases that match TRBD1. The J segment lost 5 bases and the V segment lost 5 bases, leaving 6 bases of the junction unmatched. Germline V lookup: CDR1 SGHDT, CDR2 YYEEEE. The CDR3 is 14 amino acids. CDR3 sequence (DNA): TGTGCCAGCAGTCGGGACAGGGGCAGTTATGGCTACACCTTC. This codes for CASSRDRGSYGYTF.

Regarding this clone: The sample carries other DNA sequences with the same CDR3. The chain employs TRBV19 and TRBJ2-7, with D perhaps TRBD1 (6 bases). Trimming removed 4 bases from V and 1 base from J, with 8 bases in between. The length of the CDR3 is 13 residues. CDR1 is LNHDA, CDR2 SQIVND, per germline (reference sequence). In DNA, the CDR3 is TGTGCCAGTAGTACAACAGGGTCCTACGAGCAGTACTTC. Its translation: CASSTTGSYEQYF.

The gene calls are TRBV21-1 and TRBJ2-7; TRBD1 reflects the table's D call only, with no check against the DNA. TRBV21-1 is a pseudogene segment. The CDR3 length is 16 residues. Here the CDR3 reads CASSKTPQGAIYEQYF. The CDR3 nucleotides read TGTGCCAGCAGCAAAACCCCACAGGGAGCCATTTACGAGCAGTACTTC.

The chain joins TRBV3-1 (or the pseudogene TRBV3-2) to TRBJ1-2; D remains ambiguous. Per germline, CDR1 LGHDT and CDR2 YNNKEL (reference sequence). The CDR3 contains 15 residues. Trimming took 1 base from V and 5 from J, leaving 14 bases between them. The CDR3 nucleotides read TGTGCCAGCAGCCAAGGAAACCTCTATGTTTATGGCTACACCTTC. Translating it yields CASSQGNLYVYGYTF.

V gene TRBV3-1 (or the pseudogene TRBV3-2) combines with J gene TRBJ1-1, with 7 bases aligning to TRBD1. The V gene's germline CDR1 is LGHDT and CDR2 YNNKEL (reference sequence). This CDR3 is 14 amino acids long. Trimming at V came to 2 bases and at J to 11 bases, leaving 11 bases not matched to a gene. For the CDR3, the DNA is TGTGCCAGCAGCCAACGCCAGGGCAGGGGGTTGGCTTTCTTT. It yields the protein CASSQRQGRGLAFF.

The rearrangement links TRBV24-1 to TRBJ1-2; D is ambiguous. Trimming removed 7 bases at V and 4 bases at J, with 9 bases between. The CDR3 spans 12 residues. CDR1 KGHDR and CDR2 SFDVKD come from the germline V gene. The DNA of the CDR3 is TGTGCCACCAGCGCTGAGTCCTATGGCTACACCTTC. Amino acids: CATSAESYGYTF.

This sequence joins TRBV25-1 and TRBJ1-1; 11 nucleotides match TRBD1. The CDR3 loop spans 11 amino acids. The germline V gene has CDR1 MGHDK and CDR2 SYGVNS. The J segment lost 8 bases and the V segment lost 9 bases, leaving 2 bases of the junction unmatched. CDR3 protein: CASGTGGEAFF. The CDR3 region has the DNA TGTGCCAGTGGGACAGGGGGGGAAGCTTTCTTT.

This clone appeared a single time. This sequence joins TRBV5-1 and TRBJ2-2; 8 bases fit TRBD1. CDR1 is SGHRS and CDR2 is YFSETQ in the germline V gene. There are 15 residues in the CDR3. Losses at the gene ends were 6 bases for V and 1 base for J; bases not matched to a gene: 5. The CDR3 here is CASKLDRVNTGELFF. CDR3 DNA: TGCGCCAGCAAACTGGACAGGGTGAACACCGGGGAGCTGTTTTTT.

This clone was found once. This chain connects TRBV5-1 to TRBJ1-3; D ambiguous. Germline V gene lookup returns CDR1 SGHRS and CDR2 YFSETQ. Deletions cut 1 base from V and 0 bases from J, with 5 bases between. The CDR3 is 14 amino acids. CDR3 in DNA: TGCGCCAGCAGCTTGTCTACCTCTGGAAACACCATATATTTT. This gives the protein CASSLSTSGNTIYF.

The chain links TRBV6-5 to TRBJ2-2; the D gene is possibly TRBD1 (6 bases). This CDR3 contains 15 residues. The germline V and J ends were trimmed by 5 bases and 1 base, with 11 bases remaining between them. Germline loops: CDR1 MNHEY, CDR2 SVGAGI. The CDR3 bases are TGTGCCAGCAGTCCACAGGGTAGGAACACCGGGGAGCTGTTTTTT. Protein: CASSPQGRNTGELFF.

The chain employs TRBV6-6 and TRBJ1-1, with TRBD1 matching 8 bases. This CDR3 is 15 amino acids long. V trimming: 3 bases; J trimming: 4 bases; junction bases outside the gene matches: 7. Germline lookup yields CDR1 MNHNY and CDR2 SVGAGI (reference sequence). CDR3 sequence: CASSYPGQARTEAFF. CDR3 DNA sequence: TGTGCCAGCAGTTATCCGGGACAGGCCCGCACTGAAGCTTTCTTT.

This clone was seen once. The identical CDR3 is also encoded by other nucleotide sequences in the sample. V gene TRBV5-1 combines with J gene TRBJ1-2, with D maybe TRBD1 (5 bases). From germline, CDR1 is SGHRS and CDR2 YFSETQ. V dropped 4 bases and J dropped 5 bases, with 15 bases sitting between them. CDR3 length: 14 amino acids. DNA of the CDR3: TGCGCCAGCAGCCTCGGCGGGACGGTATATGGCTACACCTTC. Residues: CASSLGGTVYGYTF. Filled out from reference TRBV5-1 and TRBJ1-2, the complete variable domain reads KAGVTQTPRYLIKTRGQQVTLSCSPISGHRSVSWYQQTPGQGLQFLFEYFSETQRNKGNFPGRFSGRQFSNSRSEMNVSTLELGDSALYLCASSLGGTVYGYTFGSGTRLTVV.